This passage covers 17 T cell receptor beta chains from one sample sequenced in a study of cytomegalovirus exposure and HLA in healthy donors. Amplification used 60 Vbeta primers and 13 Jbeta primers. Sequenced by immunoSEQ multiplex PCR; TCRdb stores in-frame clones only, minus some. Here the sample spans about 150,000 clones, 72% being singletons. Material: PBMCs. The receptors were sampled from a middle-aged man in good health and CMV-seronegative.

The chain uses TRBV6-5 and TRBJ2-7; TRBD1 agrees at 8 bases. CDR3 length: 15 amino acids. Germline CDR1 MNHEY, CDR2 SVGAGI. V gave up 5 bases and J gave up 2 bases; unmatched junction bases: 8. CDR3: CASSVYGQGTYEQYF. The CDR3 nucleotides are TGTGCCAGCAGTGTCTACGGACAGGGTACCTACGAGCAGTACTTC.

The rearrangement joins TRBV15 to TRBJ1-2, with no clear D. V lost 1 base to trimming and J lost 1 base, with 22 bases between them. This CDR3 spans 19 amino acids. Germline loops: CDR1 LNHNV, CDR2 YYDKDF (reference sequence). In DNA form, the CDR3 reads TGTGCCACCAGCAGAGGCTCGGGGTTTGGTAGTATTCGTAACTATGGCTACACCTTC. It encodes CATSRGSGFGSIRNYGYTF.

The rearrangement links TRBV27 to TRBJ2-7; 7 nucleotides align to TRBD1. Germline V gives CDR1 MNHEY, CDR2 SMNVEV (reference sequence). Trimming removed 0 bases from V and 4 bases from J; junction bases left unmatched: 3. The length of the CDR3 is 14 residues. The CDR3, as DNA: TGTGCCAGCAGTTTATCAAGACAGGGTTACGAGCAGTACTTC. As protein: CASSLSRQGYEQYF.

This chain joins TRBV14 and TRBJ1-1; D ambiguous. Germline lookup yields CDR1 SGHDN and CDR2 FVKESK. The CDR3 extends over 13 amino acids. The V end lost 3 bases, the J end lost 4 bases, and 9 bases lay between the germline ends. Written as DNA, the CDR3 is TGTGCCAGCAGCCAGGTTCAGGTCACTGAAGCTTTCTTT. Encoded protein: CASSQVQVTEAFF. Full variable domain (rest looked up from reference TRBV14 and TRBJ1-1): EAGVTQFPSHSVIEKGQTVTLRCDPISGHDNLYWYRRVMGKEIKFLLHFVKESKQDESGMPNNRFLAERTGGTYSTLKVQPAELEDSGVYFCASSQVQVTEAFFGQGTRLTVV.

On this clone: Relative to the germline gene, one junction end is altered; a read error may explain this. This chain links TRBV4-3 with TRBJ2-1; D is uncertain. Germline CDR1 and CDR2: LGHNA and YSLEER. CDR3 length: 16 residues. The CDR3 loop is CASSQGASLTYSEQFF. In DNA, the CDR3 is TGCGCCAGCAGCCAAGGCGCCTCACTGACCTACAGTGAGCAGTTCTTC.

CDR3: CASRVTGEAYGYTF. In DNA form, the CDR3 reads TGTGCCAGCAGAGTGACAGGGGAGGCATATGGCTACACCTTC. The chain couples TRBV27 to TRBJ1-2, with TRBD1 matching over 8 bases. The CDR3 contains 14 residues. Per the germline V gene, CDR1 is MNHEY and CDR2 is SMNVEV (reference sequence). The J segment lost 5 bases and the V segment lost 6 bases, leaving 8 bases of the junction unmatched.

This chain joins TRBV6-1 and TRBJ1-5; D perhaps matches TRBD1 (5 bases). V lost 3 bases and J 5 bases, leaving 11 bases between the germline ends. The CDR3 is made up of 14 amino acids. Germline CDR1 is MNHNS and CDR2 is SASEGT. CDR3 sequence reads: CASSESGPYQPQHF. CDR3 bases: TGTGCCAGCAGTGAGTCAGGGCCGTATCAGCCCCAGCATTTT.

The V and J genes are TRBV27 and TRBJ2-3; 8 nucleotides match TRBD1. The CDR3 is 14 amino acids. The V and J ends lost 6 bases and 2 bases, in that order; junction bases with no gene match: 4. Germline CDR1 and CDR2: MNHEY and SMNVEV (reference sequence). DNA of the CDR3: TGTGCCAGCAGGACAGGGGAACTCACAGATACGCAGTATTTT. The encoded protein is CASRTGELTDTQYF.

In regard to this clone: At one end the junction does not follow the germline gene, possibly because of a read error. The chain uses TRBV6-5 and TRBJ1-5; D is ambiguous. Germline-derived CDR1 and CDR2 are MNHEY and SVGAGI. This CDR3 region has 11 residues. The CDR3 loop reads CAAGRDQPQNF. DNA for the CDR3: TGTGCCGCGGGGAGGGATCAGCCCCAGAATTTT.

The rearrangement links TRBV2 to TRBJ2-7; 9 positions agree with TRBD1. The trim removed 5 bases at V and 2 bases at J, leaving 4 bases unmatched. The CDR3 covers 14 residues. Per the germline V gene, CDR1 is SNHLY and CDR2 is FYNNEI. The CDR3 is CASSSGTGTYEQYF. DNA of the CDR3: TGTGCCAGCAGTTCCGGGACAGGGACCTACGAGCAGTACTTC.

The V gene is TRBV18, the J gene TRBJ1-1; D call uncertain. The V end was cut by 6 bases, the J end by 4 bases, with 12 bases between. This CDR3 spans 13 amino acids. Germline CDR1 and CDR2: KGHSH and LQKENI. The chain's CDR3 is CASSRAEGTEAFF. CDR3 coding DNA: TGTGCCAGCTCCCGAGCGGAGGGCACTGAAGCTTTCTTT.

This rearrangement joins TRBV7-9 to TRBJ2-1, with D possibly being TRBD2 (7 bases). The germline V and J ends were trimmed by 0 bases and 5 bases, with 11 bases remaining between them. Germline CDR1 SEHNR, CDR2 FQNEAQ (reference sequence). The CDR3 has 15 amino acids. The chain's CDR3 is CASSLAGGPNNEQFF. CDR3 DNA sequence: TGTGCCAGCAGCTTAGCGGGGGGGCCTAACAATGAGCAGTTCTTC.

The chain uses TRBV6-1 and TRBJ1-1, with D perhaps matching TRBD1 (6 bases). In germline, CDR1 is MNHNS, CDR2 SASEGT. CDR3 length: 15 residues. Trimming removed 0 bases at V and 3 bases at J, with 11 bases between. In DNA, the CDR3 is TGTGCCAGCAGTGAAGCCCCAGGGGATGACACTGAAGCTTTCTTT. Its translation is CASSEAPGDDTEAFF.

The J gene is TRBJ1-3, the V gene TRBV6-1; 8 nucleotides line up with TRBD1. The V gene's germline CDR1 is MNHNS and CDR2 SASEGT. The CDR3 loop spans 14 amino acids. V was clipped by 2 bases and J by 6 bases; unmatched bases: 3. The CDR3 DNA reads TGTGCCAGCAGTGAAAGGACAGGGCCAAACACCATATATTTT. Translated: CASSERTGPNTIYF.

This clone was detected once. V and J are TRBV6-6 and TRBJ2-2; 8 positions match TRBD1. The length of the CDR3 is 16 residues. In germline, CDR1 is MNHNY, CDR2 SVGAGI (reference sequence). Trimming cost V 3 bases and J 1 base; bases outside gene matches: 4. The CDR3 loop is CASSYAGTGNTGELFF. CDR3 in DNA: TGTGCCAGCAGTTATGCCGGGACAGGGAACACCGGGGAGCTGTTTTTT.

V is TRBV10-1 and J is TRBJ1-4; D is possibly TRBD1 (5 bases). The CDR3 contains 17 residues. V lost 7 bases and J 8 bases, leaving 26 bases between the germline ends. The germline gives CDR1 WNHNN, CDR2 SYGVQD (reference sequence). The CDR3 loop is CASTPGGGVVSNEKLFF. The CDR3 DNA is TGCGCCAGCACCCCCGGCGGGGGAGTGGTAAGTAACGAAAAACTGTTTTTT.

CDR3 nucleotides: TGCAGCGTCGGGACTAGCGGGGGAACCACAGATACGCAGTATTTT. Translated, it gives CSVGTSGGTTDTQYF. The rearrangement joins TRBV29-1 to TRBJ2-3; 14 bases match TRBD2. This CDR3 contains 15 residues. After removal of 6 bases from V and 2 bases from J, the junction contained 4 bases not matched to a gene. Germline V gene lookup returns CDR1 SQVTM and CDR2 ANQGSEA.